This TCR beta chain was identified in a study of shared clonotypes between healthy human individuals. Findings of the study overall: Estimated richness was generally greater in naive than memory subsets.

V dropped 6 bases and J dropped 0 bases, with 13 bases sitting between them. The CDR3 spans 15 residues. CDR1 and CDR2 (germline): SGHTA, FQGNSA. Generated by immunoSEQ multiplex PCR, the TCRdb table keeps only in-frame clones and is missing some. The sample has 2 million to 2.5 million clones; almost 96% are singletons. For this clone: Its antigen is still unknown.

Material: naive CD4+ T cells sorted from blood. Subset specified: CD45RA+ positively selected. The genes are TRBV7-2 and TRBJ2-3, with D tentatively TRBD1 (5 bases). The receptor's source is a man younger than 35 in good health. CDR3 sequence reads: CASSWTSTSTDTQYF. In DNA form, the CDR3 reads TGTGCCAGCAGTTGGACAAGTACGAGCACAGATACGCAGTATTTT.